The 21 T cell receptor beta chains in this list originate from one sample, sequenced in a study of CD8+ T cells in alopecia areata. Investigators isolated RNA and reverse transcribed it into cDNA to act as the sequencing template. Sequencing used immunoSEQ multiplex PCR; TCRdb keeps in-frame clones, though not all of them. The table includes over 90,000 clones, 45% to 60% detected once. Material: CD4+ T cells sorted from blood. Receptor source: a human donor in good health.

This clone was seen a handful of times. The chain is built from TRBV2 and TRBJ1-2; weak D call: TRBD1 (5 bases). Germline V lookup: CDR1 SNHLY, CDR2 FYNNEI. Trimming shortened V by 8 bases and J by 5 bases, and 15 bases separated the two germline ends. The CDR3 runs 13 residues. As DNA, the CDR3 is TGTGCCAGCCTCCTTGGGGGTCAGTATGGCTACACCTTC. It encodes CASLLGGQYGYTF.

On this clone itself: One end of the junction fails to match germline, which may point to a read error. The rearrangement joins TRBV29-1 to TRBJ2-3, with 9 bases identical to TRBD2. CDR1 is SQVTM and CDR2 is ANQGSEA in the germline V gene. This CDR3 has 14 residues. In DNA, the CDR3 is TGCAGCGTTGAGTGGGGGACTAGCAGAGATACGCAGTATTTT. Translated: CSVEWGTSRDTQYF.

This chain connects TRBV6-6 to TRBJ2-3; D gene unclear. CDR1 is MNHNY and CDR2 is SVGAGI in the germline V gene (reference sequence). The CDR3 is made up of 11 amino acids. V was pared by 8 bases and J by 1 base, with 4 bases between. The CDR3 DNA reads TGTGCCAGCCGACGCACAGATACGCAGTATTTT. Translating gives CASRRTDTQYF.

The genes are TRBV4-1 and TRBJ2-5, with 7 positions matching TRBD1. Germline-derived CDR1 and CDR2 are MGHRA and YSYEKL. V trimming: 5 bases; J trimming: 2 bases; junction bases outside the gene matches: 5. CDR3 length equals 14 residues. The CDR3 loop reads CASSEQGPQETQYF. The CDR3 DNA reads as TGCGCCAGCAGCGAACAGGGGCCTCAAGAGACCCAGTACTTC.

In DNA form, the CDR3 reads TGTGCCAGCAGTCTCGGAGGCTCCCAGTGGTTCTTC. Translating it yields CASSLGGSQWFF. The chain links TRBV11-2 to TRBJ2-1; maybe TRBD2 (5 bases). The germline V and J ends were trimmed by 6 bases and 15 bases, with 18 bases remaining between them. CDR1 and CDR2 from the germline V gene are SGHAT and FQNNGV. This CDR3 has 12 amino acids.

J is TRBJ1-5 and V is TRBV30; the D gene is possibly TRBD1 (6 bases). Germline V CDR1 and CDR2: GTSNPN, SVGIG (reference sequence). The V and J ends lost 3 bases and 3 bases respectively, with 18 bases between them. The CDR3 runs to 16 residues. The CDR3 DNA follows: TGTGCCTGGAGGGCCGGGGGGCGCGGTGACAATCAGCCCCAGCATTTT. Translating gives CAWRAGGRGDNQPQHF.

V and J are TRBV4-1 and TRBJ1-2; weak D call: TRBD1 (5 bases). The CDR3 runs to 15 residues. Trimming removed 7 bases from V and 3 bases from J, with 18 bases in between. The germline CDR1 and CDR2 sequences are MGHRA and YSYEKL. CDR3 sequence reads: CASTFRQLGDYGYTF. CDR3 nucleotide sequence: TGCGCCAGCACCTTCCGACAGCTCGGAGACTATGGCTACACCTTC.

V is TRBV2 and J is TRBJ2-5, with D possibly called TRBD1 or TRBD2 (5 bases each). Trimming pared 5 bases from V and 5 bases from J, leaving 15 bases between. Germline V gene sequence: CDR1 SNHLY, CDR2 FYNNEI. This CDR3 spans 14 amino acids. CDR3 DNA: TGTGCCAGCAGTTCTCAAGGGGAGCGTGAGACCCAGTACTTC. Translating it yields CASSSQGERETQYF.

The V and J genes are TRBV5-6 and TRBJ2-3; D is unclear. Trimming removed 0 bases at V and 7 bases at J, with 6 bases between. The CDR3 runs to 12 residues. Germline lookup yields CDR1 SGHDT and CDR2 YYEEEE. The CDR3 region has the DNA TGTGCCAGCAGCTTGGCCGACCATACGCAGTATTTT. This gives the protein CASSLADHTQYF.

The V gene is TRBV18, the J gene TRBJ2-3, with TRBD1 matching over 8 bases. Trimming at V came to 5 bases and at J to 2 bases, leaving 6 bases not matched to a gene. There are 15 residues in the CDR3. From germline, CDR1 is KGHSH and CDR2 LQKENI. The CDR3 region is CASSAGTGFTDTQYF. Written as DNA, the CDR3 is TGTGCCAGCTCAGCCGGGACAGGATTCACAGATACGCAGTATTTT.

The rearrangement uses TRBV27 and TRBJ2-7, with 9 positions matching TRBD1. Trimming removed 6 bases from V and 3 bases from J; junction bases left unmatched: 9. The CDR3 length is 15 residues. Per the germline V gene, CDR1 is MNHEY and CDR2 is SMNVEV (reference sequence). DNA for the CDR3: TGTGCCAGCAGGGGACTGGGACAGGGAAACTACGAGCAGTACTTC. It yields the protein CASRGLGQGNYEQYF.

The chain has TRBV7-2 and TRBJ2-3, with D possibly being TRBD1 or TRBD2 (5 bases each). This CDR3 is 15 amino acids long. V lost 5 bases, J lost 4 bases, and 16 bases lay in between. From germline, CDR1 is SGHTA and CDR2 FQGNSA. The CDR3 coding sequence is TGTGCCAGCAGCCCCAGTGTGATGGGGGCAGATACGCAGTATTTT. Its translation: CASSPSVMGADTQYF.

This rearrangement joins TRBV19 to TRBJ1-5, with D uncertain. Looked up from germline, CDR1 is LNHDA and CDR2 is SQIVND (reference sequence). CDR3 length: 15 amino acids. Trimming removed 2 bases at V and 0 bases at J, with 8 bases between. The CDR3 protein is CASSINRNSNQPQHF. In DNA form, the CDR3 reads TGTGCCAGTAGTATAAACAGAAATAGCAATCAGCCCCAGCATTTT.

The chain uses TRBV2 and TRBJ2-3, with no clear D. Trimming left V 4 bases short and J 5 bases short, with 4 bases between. Germline V gives CDR1 SNHLY, CDR2 FYNNEI. CDR3 length: 11 residues. The CDR3, as DNA: TGTGCCAGCAGTGGGGAAGATACGCAGTATTTT. Amino acids: CASSGEDTQYF.

The chain combines TRBV7-2 with TRBJ1-1; D gene unclear. The CDR3 has 13 amino acids. Germline lookup yields CDR1 SGHTA and CDR2 FQGNSA. The germline V and J ends were trimmed by 1 base and 8 bases, with 11 bases remaining between them. This CDR3 is CASSLGAFMEAFF. CDR3 nucleotides: TGTGCCAGCAGCTTAGGGGCGTTTATGGAAGCTTTCTTT.

This chain joins TRBV30 and TRBJ2-4; possible D gene TRBD2, 7 bases. Germline assignment: CDR1 GTSNPN and CDR2 SVGIG (reference sequence). V was pared by 3 bases and J by 8 bases, with 17 bases between. There are 14 residues in the CDR3. Written as DNA, the CDR3 is TGTGCCTGGAGCGTCGGGGGGACATCCTACATTCAGTACTTC. Protein sequence: CAWSVGGTSYIQYF.

This clone was observed many times. The rearrangement joins TRBV27 to TRBJ2-5; no clear D. V shed 3 bases and J shed 4 bases, with 3 bases lying between them. Germline CDR1 reads MNHEY; CDR2 reads SMNVEV (reference sequence). The length of the CDR3 is 11 residues. The CDR3 sequence is CASSFRETQYF. CDR3 in DNA: TGTGCCAGCAGTTTTCGAGAGACCCAGTACTTC.

This chain joins TRBV30 and TRBJ1-5; 8 positions match TRBD1. CDR3 length equals 13 residues. CDR1 and CDR2 (germline): GTSNPN, SVGIG (reference sequence). Losses at the gene ends were 0 bases for V and 9 bases for J; bases not matched to a gene: 4. The CDR3 bases are TGTGCCTGGAGTGTGGACAGGGAAAGGCCCCAGCATTTT. It yields the protein CAWSVDRERPQHF.

This sequence joins TRBV28 and TRBJ2-7; the D gene is possibly TRBD1 (6 bases). V was pared by 5 bases and J by 2 bases, with 13 bases between. The germline V gene encodes CDR1 MDHEN and CDR2 SYDVKM. The CDR3 runs to 14 residues. CDR3 nucleotides: TGTGCCAGCAGTCTGTCGGACAGCCCCTACGAGCAGTACTTC. Translated, it gives CASSLSDSPYEQYF.

The rearrangement uses TRBV6-1 and TRBJ1-2; TRBD1 aligns across 9 bases. Losses at the gene ends were 4 bases for V and 8 bases for J; bases not matched to a gene: 14. The CDR3 consists of 16 residues. Germline CDR1 MNHNS, CDR2 SASEGT. In nucleotides, the CDR3 is TGTGCCAGCAGTGCCTTAGACAGGGGGAAAGAAAAAGGCTACACCTTC. This gives the protein CASSALDRGKEKGYTF.

The chain has TRBV28 and TRBJ2-5; a weak D match, TRBD1 (5 bases). CDR1 and CDR2 (germline): MDHEN, SYDVKM. The CDR3 is 13 amino acids. V lost 10 bases to trimming and J lost 5 bases, with 17 bases between them. The CDR3 region is CAISGREEETQYF. CDR3 nucleotides: TGTGCCATCTCTGGCAGGGAAGAGGAGACCCAGTACTTC.